Each of the 14 T cell receptor beta chains below was sequenced from the same sample in a study of identical twins. TCRdb re-called the 5' RACE reads with MiXCR, one entry per CDR3 protein. The table has roughly 1,500,000 distinct CDR3 sequences, less than 35% seen once. Sequencing input: cord blood. All receptors come from a newborn girl in good health.

This clonotype occurred a few times. This chain uses TRBV29-1 with TRBJ2-1; the D is unclear. The length of the CDR3 is 14 residues. Deletions cut 7 bases from V and 3 bases from J, with 16 bases between. In germline, CDR1 is SQVTM, CDR2 ANQGSEA. The CDR3 nucleotides are TGCAGCGCCGCCCTCGTGACCGTCTACAATGAGCAGTTCTTC. Its translation is CSAALVTVYNEQFF.

This clonotype was observed once. The chain recombines TRBV29-1 with TRBJ2-1; TRBD2 agrees at 7 bases. With the DNA end fitting TRBJ2-7 better, the J assignment may be wrong. Germline CDR1 and CDR2: SQVTM and ANQGSEA. This CDR3 has 14 residues. CDR3 nucleotides: TGCAGCGTTGCGGGGGGACTATATTACAATGAGCAGTACTTC. It yields the protein CSVAGGLYYNEQYF.

The chain couples TRBV4-2 to TRBJ1-5; TRBD1 is a possible D gene (5 bases). The CDR3 contains 15 residues. CDR1 LGHNA and CDR2 YNFKEQ come from the germline V gene. V dropped 4 bases and J dropped 2 bases, with 12 bases sitting between them. The CDR3 DNA reads TGTGCCAGCAGCCGGTACAGGAATGGCAATCAGCCCCAGCATTTT. It translates to CASSRYRNGNQPQHF.

The V call is TRBV7-2, the J call TRBJ2-1; D is unclear. Trimming pared 5 bases from V and 13 bases from J, leaving 12 bases between. Germline CDR1 and CDR2: SGHTA and FQGNSA. This CDR3 has 11 amino acids. DNA for the CDR3: TGTGCCAGCAGCGGGCTGGAGACCCAGTTCTTC. It translates to CASSGLETQFF.

The rearrangement uses TRBV5-1 and TRBJ2-3; 11 bases fit TRBD2. The CDR3 length is 15 residues. Germline V gene lookup returns CDR1 SGHRS and CDR2 YFSETQ. V shed 8 bases and J 1 base; nucleotides not matched to a gene: 6. The CDR3 DNA is TGCGCCAGTCACCAGACTAGCGGGGGCACAGATACGCAGTATTTT. This translates into CASHQTSGGTDTQYF.

In this sample, this clonotype turned up a few times. This rearrangement joins TRBV28 to TRBJ2-7; D possibly corresponds to TRBD1 (7 bases). CDR3 length equals 16 residues. The germline V and J ends were trimmed by 3 bases and 3 bases, with 18 bases remaining between them. Looked up from germline, CDR1 is MDHEN and CDR2 is SYDVKM. CDR3 protein: CASSLATGEDLYEQYF. CDR3 DNA sequence: TGTGCCAGCAGTTTGGCAACAGGGGAGGACCTCTACGAGCAGTACTTC.

The chain carries TRBV10-3 and TRBJ1-2; no definite D call. The CDR3 has 14 residues. The V and J ends lost 2 bases and 8 bases respectively, with 15 bases between them. Germline V lookup: CDR1 ENHRY, CDR2 SYGVKD. This chain's CDR3 is CAISEGGPGQGYTF. The DNA for the CDR3 is TGTGCCATCAGTGAGGGAGGGCCTGGGCAGGGCTACACCTTC.

The chain is built from TRBV25-1 and TRBJ1-1, with TRBD1 as a possible D gene (6 bases). CDR1 is MGHDK and CDR2 is SYGVNS in the germline V gene. The CDR3 sequence is 17 residues long. Trimming left V 1 base short and J 5 bases short, with 20 bases between. The CDR3 DNA reads as TGTGCCAGCAGTGAATTTTGGATCGTGGGGGGGCGGACTGAAGCTTTCTTT. Translating it yields CASSEFWIVGGRTEAFF.

There are a few counts of this clonotype. This chain uses TRBV24-1 with TRBJ1-2; D gene ambiguous. The CDR3 extends over 15 amino acids. The germline V gene encodes CDR1 KGHDR and CDR2 SFDVKD. Trimming took 2 bases from V and 0 from J, leaving 9 bases between them. The chain's CDR3 is CATSDSNPANYGYTF. CDR3 nucleotide sequence: TGTGCCACCAGTGATTCAAATCCAGCTAACTATGGCTACACCTTC.

The chain couples TRBV4-2 to TRBJ2-5; 10 bases are a match to TRBD2. The CDR3 extends over 17 amino acids. V shed 4 bases and J 1 base; nucleotides not matched to a gene: 9. Germline CDR1 and CDR2: LGHNA and YNFKEQ. CDR3 amino acids: CASSRSGTSVPQETQYF. In DNA form, the CDR3 reads TGTGCCAGCAGCCGGTCCGGGACTAGCGTACCCCAAGAGACCCAGTACTTC.

In its sample, this clonotype was seen a few times. The genes are TRBV28 and TRBJ1-2, with D tentatively TRBD1 (6 bases). Germline values: CDR1 MDHEN, CDR2 SYDVKM. The length of the CDR3 is 14 residues. With 8 bases removed from V and 7 bases from J, the gap between germline ends came to 20 bases. The CDR3 nucleotides are TGTGCCAGCGCATTTTCCAGGGGATTCCGTGGCTACACCTTC. Translating it yields CASAFSRGFRGYTF.

The chain recombines TRBV27 with TRBJ1-2; D possibly corresponds to TRBD1 (5 bases). CDR3 size: 15 residues. The germline CDR1 and CDR2 sequences are MNHEY and SMNVEV (reference sequence). The V and J ends lost 4 bases and 0 bases respectively, with 12 bases between them. CDR3: CASSSSGTTNYGYTF. The CDR3 bases are TGTGCCAGCAGTTCTTCCGGGACCACTAACTATGGCTACACCTTC.

The V and J genes are TRBV13 and TRBJ2-3; 9 nucleotides agree with TRBD2. This CDR3 has 14 residues. Germline V gene sequence: CDR1 PRHDT, CDR2 FYEKMQ (reference sequence). V gave up 5 bases and J gave up 5 bases; unmatched junction bases: 5. The CDR3 DNA reads TGTGCCAGCAGCCATGGACTAGCGCGAGATACGCAGTATTTT. Protein: CASSHGLARDTQYF.

The chain recombines TRBV4-1 with TRBJ1-5, with D possibly TRBD1 on 6 matching bases. The V and J ends lost 0 bases and 11 bases respectively, with 23 bases between them. CDR3 size: 17 residues. The germline V gene encodes CDR1 MGHRA and CDR2 YSYEKL. CDR3 sequence reads: CASSQELGRGGQRTQHF. CDR3 in DNA: TGCGCCAGCAGCCAAGAACTGGGCAGGGGCGGTCAGCGGACCCAGCATTTT.